Below, 13 T cell receptor beta chains from the same sample are listed, as sequenced in a study of OX40 agonist ivuxolimab in advanced cancers. Profiling relied on immunoSEQ multiplex PCR, and the TCRdb table lists in-frame clones only, not all of them. This table has about 80,000 clones, about nine tenths appearing once. The sequencing used CD4+ or CD8+ T cells sorted from blood, collected in a trial of the OX40 agonist ivuxolimab. These TCRs come from an adult with an advanced solid tumor such as melanoma, head and neck, liver or kidney cancer.

The chain links TRBV28 to TRBJ1-1; 9 bases match TRBD1. The V segment lost 5 bases and the J segment 3 bases; nucleotides outside the gene matches: 13. This CDR3 region has 17 residues. Germline V lookup: CDR1 MDHEN, CDR2 SYDVKM. The CDR3 protein is CASSGGPGQGGYTEAFF. DNA of the CDR3: TGTGCCAGCAGTGGGGGACCGGGACAGGGCGGCTACACTGAAGCTTTCTTT.

This clone was picked up a small number of times. The chain joins TRBV11-1 to TRBJ2-7; TRBD1 agrees at 10 bases. Germline CDR1 reads SGHAT; CDR2 reads FQDESV (reference sequence). CDR3 length: 15 residues. Trimming removed 5 bases from V and 2 bases from J; junction bases left unmatched: 6. The CDR3 loop is CASSPRDRGPYEQYF. In nucleotides, the CDR3 is TGTGCCAGCAGCCCCCGGGACAGGGGCCCCTACGAGCAGTACTTC.

Note on this clone: Mismatch with germline at one junction end may stem from a read error. V and J are TRBV28 and TRBJ2-3; 8 bases fit TRBD2. The CDR3 runs 11 residues. CDR1 and CDR2 (germline): MDHEN, SYDVKM. DNA for the CDR3: TGTGCCAGCAGCGTGGGGGGACTAGTTCGTTTT. Amino acids: CASSVGGLVRF.

CDR3 sequence (DNA): TGTGCCAGCAGCCCCCGTCCAAATCAGCCCCAGCATTTT. Amino acid sequence: CASSPRPNQPQHF. V usage is TRBV5-4 and J usage is TRBJ1-5; D gene uncertain. Germline values: CDR1 SGHNT, CDR2 YYREEE (reference sequence). V shed 4 bases and J shed 4 bases, with 9 bases lying between them. This CDR3 contains 13 residues.

The rearrangement links TRBV7-9 to TRBJ1-1; possibly TRBD1 for D (5 bases). V gave up 3 bases and J gave up 4 bases, with 12 bases separating them. Germline V gives CDR1 SEHNR, CDR2 FQNEAQ (reference sequence). This CDR3 has 14 residues. The chain's CDR3 is CASSFDSSGTEAFF. CDR3 DNA sequence: TGTGCCAGCAGCTTTGACAGTAGTGGCACTGAAGCTTTCTTT.

The rearrangement uses TRBV2 and TRBJ1-2; 7 bases are shared with TRBD1. The trim removed 5 bases at V and 3 bases at J, leaving 15 bases unmatched. The CDR3 runs 17 residues. Germline V gene data show CDR1 as SNHLY and CDR2 as FYNNEI. For the CDR3, the DNA is TGTGCCAGCAGTTCTCGCCCCGGACAGGCGGTTCACTATGGCTACACCTTC. It translates to CASSSRPGQAVHYGYTF.

The chain links TRBV30 to TRBJ2-6; D is possibly TRBD2 (5 bases). Germline V gene data show CDR1 as GTSNPN and CDR2 as SVGIG (reference sequence). V lost 4 bases, J lost 0 bases, and 10 bases lay in between. The CDR3 sequence is 15 residues long. CDR3 DNA: TGTGCCTGGATCGGACTGACCTCTGGGGCCAACGTCCTGACTTTC. Translation: CAWIGLTSGANVLTF.

The chain uses TRBV5-1 and TRBJ1-2; tentatively, D is TRBD1 (5 bases). The ends were cut back, 3 bases at V and 4 bases at J, with 13 bases in the middle. Germline V gives CDR1 SGHRS, CDR2 YFSETQ. This CDR3 is built from 14 residues. DNA for the CDR3: TGCGCCAGCAGCTCGGGGGGAGGGCGCTATGGCTACACCTTC. Its protein is CASSSGGGRYGYTF.

The chain is built from TRBV6-1 and TRBJ1-4; D remains ambiguous. CDR3 length: 13 amino acids. Trimming removed 5 bases at V and 4 bases at J, with 8 bases between. CDR1 is MNHNS, CDR2 SASEGT, per germline. As DNA, the CDR3 is TGTGCCAGCAGTTTTTCCCGTAATGAAAAACTGTTTTTT. Translation gives CASSFSRNEKLFF.

The V and J genes are TRBV6-1 and TRBJ2-2; D remains ambiguous. The V end was cut by 2 bases, the J end by 4 bases, with 5 bases between. Germline CDR1 and CDR2: MNHNS and SASEGT. The CDR3 has 13 residues. Here the CDR3 reads CASSEIGTGELFF. The CDR3 DNA is TGTGCCAGCAGTGAAATAGGCACCGGGGAGCTGTTTTTT.

The chain combines TRBV10-2 with TRBJ2-5, with TRBD2 matching 8 bases. Germline CDR1 is WSHSY and CDR2 is SAAADI. V gave up 6 bases and J gave up 5 bases; unmatched junction bases: 8. The CDR3 spans 14 residues. The CDR3 nucleotides are TGCGCCAGCAGCTTTGCGGGAGGCGTTGAGACCCAGTACTTC. Residues: CASSFAGGVETQYF.

This clone was seen once. This chain connects TRBV5-1 to TRBJ2-7; 8 bases map to TRBD1. CDR1 is SGHRS and CDR2 is YFSETQ in the germline V gene. The CDR3 length is 15 residues. V trimming: 1 base; J trimming: 4 bases; junction bases outside the gene matches: 7. This CDR3 reads CASSLSPGGQYEQYF. Here the CDR3 DNA reads TGCGCCAGCAGCTTGTCCCCAGGGGGCCAATACGAGCAGTACTTC.

The rearrangement links TRBV18 to TRBJ2-6; D gene unclear. V was pared by 3 bases and J by 1 base, with 4 bases between. From germline, CDR1 is KGHSH and CDR2 LQKENI. The CDR3 extends over 14 amino acids. Here the CDR3 reads CASSPTSGANVLTF. DNA for the CDR3: TGTGCCAGCTCACCTACATCTGGGGCCAACGTCCTGACTTTC. Full variable domain (rest looked up from reference TRBV18 and TRBJ2-6): NAGVMQNPRHLVRRRGQEARLRCSPMKGHSHVYWYRQLPEEGLKFMVYLQKENIIDESGMPKERFSAEFPKEGPSILRIQQVVRGDSAAYFCASSPTSGANVLTFGAGSRLTVL.